A selection of T cell receptor beta chains follows, all from one sample in a study of T cells in localized non-small cell lung cancer. Sequencing used immunoSEQ multiplex PCR; TCRdb keeps in-frame clones, though not all of them. The table shows tens of thousands of clones, with approximately 82% occurring only once. This specimen was peripheral blood, taken before any cancer treatment. The receptors shown here come from a female donor older than 55 with stage II squamous cell lung carcinoma. Both conserved end residues are part of each CDR3. The D gene is left open where the match is weak. Size is stated for part of the rows, as once, few or many counts, or as a class when the clone is expanded.

j_gene	len	d_gene	abundance	v_gene	CDR3aa	CDR3nt
TRBJ2-7	16	NA	NA	TRBV23-1	CASSHPPGGMRYEQYF	TGCGCCAGCAGTCACCCACCTGGGGGAATGCGCTACGAGCAGTACTTC
TRBJ1-4	14	NA	NA	TRBV18	CASSPNGGSEKLFF	TGTGCCAGCTCACCAAATGGGGGAAGCGAAAAACTGTTTTTT
TRBJ2-1	14	NA	NA	TRBV30	CAWGPWGSYNEQFF	TGTGCCTGGGGGCCCTGGGGTTCCTACAATGAGCAGTTCTTC
TRBJ1-1	14	NA	NA	TRBV6-1	CASSEERQNTEAFF	TGTGCCAGCAGTGAAGAACGACAGAACACTGAAGCTTTCTTT
TRBJ2-7	15	NA	NA	TRBV7-8	CASSLDGESSYEQYF	TGTGCCAGCAGCTTAGATGGGGAAAGCTCCTACGAGCAGTACTTC
TRBJ1-1	16	TRBD1	NA	TRBV19	CASTSATGGRWTEAFF	TGTGCCAGTACTTCCGCGACAGGGGGCCGGTGGACTGAAGCTTTCTTT
TRBJ1-5	16	NA	few	TRBV7-8	CASSLTSGHLAQPQHF	TGTGCCAGCAGCTTAACCTCGGGACATCTCGCTCAGCCCCAGCATTTT
TRBJ1-4	15	NA	NA	TRBV11-2	CASSLDGDAHEKLFF	TGTGCCAGCAGCTTAGATGGCGATGCCCATGAAAAACTGTTTTTT
TRBJ2-5	13	NA	NA	TRBV19	CASSKDSSETQYF	TGTGCCAGTAGTAAGGACAGTTCCGAGACCCAGTACTTC
TRBJ1-4	15	TRBD1	NA	TRBV7-3	CASSLTGGANEKLFF	TGTGCCAGCAGCCTCACAGGGGGGGCAAATGAAAAACTGTTTTTT
TRBJ2-2	15	NA	NA	TRBV7-3	CASSRGAGRTGELFF	TGTGCCAGCAGCCGAGGGGCGGGGCGCACCGGGGAGCTGTTTTTT
TRBJ1-1	13	TRBD1	NA	TRBV10-3	CAISDRANTEAFF	TGTGCCATCAGCGACAGGGCGAACACTGAAGCTTTCTTT
TRBJ2-2	13	NA	NA	TRBV29-1	CSVGVGNTGELFF	TGCAGCGTTGGGGTTGGGAACACCGGGGAGCTGTTTTTT
TRBJ2-2	18	TRBD2	NA	TRBV19	CASGEGSVIRANTGELFF	TGTGCCAGTGGGGAGGGGAGTGTTATTCGGGCGAACACCGGGGAGCTGTTTTTT
TRBJ1-1	15	TRBD1	NA	TRBV6-6	CASTNGQAGYTEAFF	TGTGCCAGCACTAACGGACAGGCAGGTTACACTGAAGCTTTCTTT
TRBJ2-7	13	NA	NA	TRBV9	CASSTYRVAEQYF	TGTGCCAGCAGCACATACAGGGTTGCCGAGCAGTACTTC
TRBJ1-1	17	NA	once	TRBV5-6	CASSLFGQGMRNTEAFF	TGTGCCAGCAGCTTGTTTGGGCAGGGAATGCGGAACACTGAAGCTTTCTTT
TRBJ1-6	14	NA	NA	TRBV7-6	CASSLEGVDSPLHF	TGTGCCAGCAGCTTAGAAGGGGTGGATTCACCCCTCCACTTT
TRBJ1-1	14	NA	NA	TRBV5-1	CASSSLDGGAEAFF	TGCGCCAGCAGCTCCCTGGATGGGGGCGCTGAAGCTTTCTTT
TRBJ1-1	14	NA	many	TRBV28	CASSTSTRQGKAFF	NA
TRBJ2-7	14	NA	NA	TRBV5-4	CASSLAGVAHEQYF	TGTGCCAGCAGCTTGGCCGGGGTGGCCCACGAGCAGTACTTC
TRBJ2-6	17	NA	NA	TRBV19	CASSIGDLISGANVLTF	TGTGCCAGTAGTATAGGTGATTTGATCTCTGGGGCCAACGTCCTGACTTTC
TRBJ2-3	15	TRBD1	NA	TRBV5-6	CASSLVGTGADTQYF	TGTGCCAGCAGCTTGGTCGGAACAGGGGCAGATACGCAGTATTTT
TRBJ1-5	16	NA	NA	TRBV11-2	CASSLAGGRSNQPQHF	TGTGCCAGCAGCTTAGCCGGGGGCCGTAGCAATCAGCCCCAGCATTTT
TRBJ2-2	12	NA	NA	TRBV10-1	CASSSWAGELFF	TGCGCCAGCAGTTCGTGGGCCGGGGAGCTGTTTTTT
TRBJ2-5	13	NA	NA	TRBV5-6	CASSFTGSGTQYF	TGTGCCAGCAGCTTCACGGGATCGGGGACCCAGTACTTC
TRBJ2-4	15	NA	NA	TRBV15	CATLDGTLAKNIQYF	TGTGCCACCTTGGACGGAACTTTAGCCAAAAACATTCAGTACTTC
TRBJ2-3	15	NA	NA	TRBV5-4	CASQNRGAGTDTQYF	TGTGCCAGCCAGAATCGGGGGGCCGGCACAGATACGCAGTATTTT
TRBJ1-2	13	TRBD1	NA	TRBV2	CASSDPTGGGYTF	TGTGCCAGCAGCGACCCCACAGGGGGCGGCTACACCTTC
TRBJ2-7	15	NA	NA	TRBV28	CASSITGGGFHEQYF	TGTGCCAGCAGTATTACAGGGGGAGGGTTCCACGAGCAGTACTTC
TRBJ2-5	16	NA	once	TRBV7-6	CASSLAGVGDQETQYF	TGTGCCAGCAGCTTAGCTGGGGTGGGAGATCAAGAGACCCAGTACTTC
TRBJ2-6	15	NA	NA	TRBV7-3	CASSRGSSGANVLTF	TGTGCCAGCAGCCGGGGTAGCTCTGGGGCCAACGTCCTGACTTTC
TRBJ2-1	15	TRBD2	NA	TRBV7-2	CASSLAGGRYNEQFF	TGTGCCAGCAGCTTAGCGGGGGGGAGGTACAATGAGCAGTTCTTC
TRBJ2-3	14	TRBD1	NA	TRBV29-1	CSVKQGDHTDTQYF	TGCAGCGTTAAACAGGGGGACCACACAGATACGCAGTATTTT
TRBJ2-4	15	TRBD2	NA	TRBV6-5	CASRAGGLGKNIQYF	TGTGCCAGCAGGGCGGGGGGGCTAGGCAAAAACATTCAGTACTTC
TRBJ2-7	14	NA	NA	TRBV7-2	CASSSPGSSYEQYF	TGTGCCAGCAGCTCCCCAGGAAGCTCCTACGAGCAGTACTTC
TRBJ1-5	17	NA	NA	TRBV27	CASSRFVPQTSNQPQHF	TGTGCCAGCAGTCGATTCGTTCCACAGACTTCAAATCAGCCCCAGCATTTT
TRBJ2-7	15	TRBD1	NA	TRBV6-5	CASYPPQGRVGEQYF	TGTGCCAGCTATCCCCCACAGGGGCGGGTCGGCGAGCAGTACTTC
TRBJ1-1	13	NA	NA	TRBV7-9	CASSLALNTEAFF	TGTGCCAGCAGCTTAGCTTTGAACACTGAAGCTTTCTTT
TRBJ1-3	12	NA	NA	TRBV30	CAWRGLPNTIYF	TGTGCCTGGAGGGGTCTACCAAACACCATATATTTT
TRBJ2-7	13	NA	NA	TRBV18	CASSSDRSFEQYF	TGTGCCAGCTCATCAGACAGGTCTTTCGAGCAGTACTTC
TRBJ1-2	16	NA	NA	TRBV11-2	CASSSAPGAEDYGYTF	TGTGCCAGCAGCTCCGCCCCAGGCGCAGAGGACTATGGCTACACCTTC
TRBJ1-1	13	NA	NA	TRBV7-8	CASSLGRNTEAFF	TGTGCCAGCAGCCTGGGTCGGAACACTGAAGCTTTCTTT
TRBJ2-5	14	NA	few	TRBV7-2	CASSSTGEKETQYF	TGTGCCAGCAGCTCTACAGGCGAAAAAGAGACCCAGTACTTC
TRBJ2-3	17	TRBD2	NA	TRBV7-7	CASSLGLAGGSTDTQYF	TGTGCTAGCAGCTTAGGACTAGCGGGGGGGAGCACAGATACGCAGTATTTT